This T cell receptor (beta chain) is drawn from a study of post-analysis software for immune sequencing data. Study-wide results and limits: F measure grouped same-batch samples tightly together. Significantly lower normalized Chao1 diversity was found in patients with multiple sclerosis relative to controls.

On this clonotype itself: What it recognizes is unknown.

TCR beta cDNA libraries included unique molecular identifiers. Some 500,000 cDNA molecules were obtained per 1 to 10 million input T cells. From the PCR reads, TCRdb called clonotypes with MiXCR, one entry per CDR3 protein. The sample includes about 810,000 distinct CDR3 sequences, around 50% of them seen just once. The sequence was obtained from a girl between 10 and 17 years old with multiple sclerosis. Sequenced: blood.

DNA for the CDR3: TGTGCCAGCAGTTACGCGGGGGGGACCAGCTCCTACGAGCAGTACTTC. Translation: CASSYAGGTSSYEQYF. The chain combines TRBV5-5 with TRBJ2-7; 9 bases map to TRBD2. In germline, CDR1 is SGHKS, CDR2 YYEKEE (reference sequence). The CDR3 covers 16 residues. V trimming: 5 bases; J trimming: 0 bases; junction bases outside the gene matches: 9.